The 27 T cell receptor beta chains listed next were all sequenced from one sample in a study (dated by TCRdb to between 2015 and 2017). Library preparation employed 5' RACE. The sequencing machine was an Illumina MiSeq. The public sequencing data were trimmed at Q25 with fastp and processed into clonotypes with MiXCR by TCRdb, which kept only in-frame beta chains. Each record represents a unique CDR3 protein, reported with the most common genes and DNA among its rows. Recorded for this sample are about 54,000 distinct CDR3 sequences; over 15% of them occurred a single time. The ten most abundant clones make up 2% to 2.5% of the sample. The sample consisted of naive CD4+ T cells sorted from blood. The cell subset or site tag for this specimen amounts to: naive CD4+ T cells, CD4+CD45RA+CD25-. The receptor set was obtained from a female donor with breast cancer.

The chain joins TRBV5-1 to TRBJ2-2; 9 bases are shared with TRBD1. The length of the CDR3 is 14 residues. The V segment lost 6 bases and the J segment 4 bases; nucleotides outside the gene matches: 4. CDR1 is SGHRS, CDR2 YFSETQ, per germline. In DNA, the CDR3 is TGCGCCAGCACCGGACAGGGGTTCACCGGGGAGCTGTTTTTT. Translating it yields CASTGQGFTGELFF.

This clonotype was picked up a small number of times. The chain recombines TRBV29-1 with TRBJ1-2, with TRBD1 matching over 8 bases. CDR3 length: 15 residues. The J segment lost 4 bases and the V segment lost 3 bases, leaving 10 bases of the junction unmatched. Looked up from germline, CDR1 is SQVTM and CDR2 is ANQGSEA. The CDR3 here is CSVDQGAADVYGYTF. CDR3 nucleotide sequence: TGCAGCGTTGATCAGGGGGCAGCCGACGTCTATGGCTACACCTTC.

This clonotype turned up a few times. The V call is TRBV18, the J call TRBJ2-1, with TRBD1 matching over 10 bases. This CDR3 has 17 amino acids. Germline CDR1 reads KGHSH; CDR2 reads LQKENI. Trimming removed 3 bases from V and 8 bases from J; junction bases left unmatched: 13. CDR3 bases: TGTGCCAGCTCACCCAATCCGGGACAGGGGAATGGTGATGAGCAGTTCTTC. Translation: CASSPNPGQGNGDEQFF.

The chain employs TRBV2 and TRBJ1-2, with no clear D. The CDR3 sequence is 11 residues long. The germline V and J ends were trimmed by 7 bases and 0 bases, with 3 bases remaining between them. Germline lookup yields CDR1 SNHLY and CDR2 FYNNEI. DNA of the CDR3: TGTGCCAGCAAAGCTAACTATGGCTACACCTTC. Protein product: CASKANYGYTF.

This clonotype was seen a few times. CDR3: CASSLSTSGTTDTQYF. The CDR3 DNA sequence: TGCGCCAGCAGCTTGTCGACTAGCGGAACTACAGATACGCAGTATTTT. This chain joins TRBV5-1 and TRBJ2-3, with 9 positions matching TRBD2. Germline CDR1 SGHRS, CDR2 YFSETQ. Germline trimming cut 1 base from V and 3 bases from J; bases unmatched to any gene: 6. The CDR3 contains 16 residues. The full variable domain, completed using reference TRBV5-1 and TRBJ2-3, is KAGVTQTPRYLIKTRGQQVTLSCSPISGHRSVSWYQQTPGQGLQFLFEYFSETQRNKGNFPGRFSGRQFSNSRSEMNVSTLELGDSALYLCASSLSTSGTTDTQYFGPGTRLTVL.

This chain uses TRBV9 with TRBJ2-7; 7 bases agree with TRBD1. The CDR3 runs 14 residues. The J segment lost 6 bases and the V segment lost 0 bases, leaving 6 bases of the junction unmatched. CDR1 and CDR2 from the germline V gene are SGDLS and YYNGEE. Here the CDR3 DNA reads TGTGCCAGCAGCGTAGCTCCAGGGGGAAGCGAGCAGTACTTC. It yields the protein CASSVAPGGSEQYF.

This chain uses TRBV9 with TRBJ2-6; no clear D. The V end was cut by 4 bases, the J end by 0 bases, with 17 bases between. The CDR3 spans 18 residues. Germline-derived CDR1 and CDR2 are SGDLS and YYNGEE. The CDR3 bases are TGTGCCAGCAGCCCAACCCGGGCAGGCTACTCTGGGGCCAACGTCCTGACTTTC. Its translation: CASSPTRAGYSGANVLTF. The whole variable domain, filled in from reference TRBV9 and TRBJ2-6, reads DSGVTQTPKHLITATGQRVTLRCSPRSGDLSVYWYQQSLDQGLQFLIQYYNGEERAKGNILERFSAQQFPDLHSELNLSSLELGDSALYFCASSPTRAGYSGANVLTFGAGSRLTVL.

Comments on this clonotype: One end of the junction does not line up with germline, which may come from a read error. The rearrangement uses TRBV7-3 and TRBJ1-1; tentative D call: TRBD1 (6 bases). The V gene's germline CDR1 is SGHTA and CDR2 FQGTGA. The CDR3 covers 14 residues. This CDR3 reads CASSFSPRDTETFF. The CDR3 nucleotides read TGTGCCAGCAGCTTTAGCCCCCGGGACACTGAAACTTTCTTT.

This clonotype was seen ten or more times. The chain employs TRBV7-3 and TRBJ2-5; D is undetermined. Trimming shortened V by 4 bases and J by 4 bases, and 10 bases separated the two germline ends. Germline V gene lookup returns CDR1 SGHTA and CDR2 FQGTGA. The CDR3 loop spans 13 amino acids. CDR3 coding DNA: TGTGCCAGCAGCTCGCTATCCGGAGAGACCCAGTACTTC. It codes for CASSSLSGETQYF. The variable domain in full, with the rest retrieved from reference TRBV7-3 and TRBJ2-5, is GAGVSQTPSNKVTEKGKYVELRCDPISGHTALYWYRQSLGQGPEFLIYFQGTGAADDSGLPNDRFFAVRPEGSVSTLKIQRTERGDSAVYLCASSSLSGETQYFGPGTRLLVL.

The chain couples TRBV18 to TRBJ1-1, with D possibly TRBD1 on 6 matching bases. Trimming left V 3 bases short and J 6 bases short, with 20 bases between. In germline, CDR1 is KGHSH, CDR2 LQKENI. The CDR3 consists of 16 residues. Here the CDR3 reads CASSPPGGEGVAEAFF. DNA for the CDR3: TGTGCCAGCTCACCCCCCGGGGGCGAGGGAGTCGCTGAAGCTTTCTTT.

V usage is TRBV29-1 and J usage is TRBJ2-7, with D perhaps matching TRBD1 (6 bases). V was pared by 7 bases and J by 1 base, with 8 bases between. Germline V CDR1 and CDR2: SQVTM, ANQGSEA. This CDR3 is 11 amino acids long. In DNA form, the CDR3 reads TGCAGCGCCGGACAGTCCTACGAGCAGTACTTC. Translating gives CSAGQSYEQYF.

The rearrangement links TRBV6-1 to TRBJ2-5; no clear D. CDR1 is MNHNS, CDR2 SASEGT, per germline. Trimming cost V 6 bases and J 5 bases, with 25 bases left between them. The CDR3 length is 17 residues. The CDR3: CASRFRAVNIDGETQYF. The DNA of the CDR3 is TGTGCCAGCAGGTTCCGGGCCGTTAATATTGATGGCGAGACCCAGTACTTC.

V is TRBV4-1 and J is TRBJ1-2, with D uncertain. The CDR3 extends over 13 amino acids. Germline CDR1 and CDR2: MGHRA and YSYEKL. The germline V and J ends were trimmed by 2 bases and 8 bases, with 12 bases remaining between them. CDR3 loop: CASSQPRERGYTF. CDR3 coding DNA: TGCGCCAGCAGCCAACCGAGGGAAAGGGGCTACACCTTC.

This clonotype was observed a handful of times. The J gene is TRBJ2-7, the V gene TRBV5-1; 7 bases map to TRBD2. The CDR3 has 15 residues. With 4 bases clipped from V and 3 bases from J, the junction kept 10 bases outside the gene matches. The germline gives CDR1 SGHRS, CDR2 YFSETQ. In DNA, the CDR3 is TGCGCCAGCAGCGGTGGGGGGGGTCCCTTCTACGAGCAGTACTTC. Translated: CASSGGGGPFYEQYF.

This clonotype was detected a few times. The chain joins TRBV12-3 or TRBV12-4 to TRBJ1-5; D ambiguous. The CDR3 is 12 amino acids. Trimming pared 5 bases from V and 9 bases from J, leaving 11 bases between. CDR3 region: CASSEAARPQHF. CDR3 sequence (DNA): TGTGCCAGCAGTGAAGCTGCGCGGCCCCAGCATTTT.

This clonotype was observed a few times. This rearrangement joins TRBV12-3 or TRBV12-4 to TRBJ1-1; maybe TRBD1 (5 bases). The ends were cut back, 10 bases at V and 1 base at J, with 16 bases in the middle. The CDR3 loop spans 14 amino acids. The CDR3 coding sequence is TGTGCCACTGATGTTGGGGGAAAGAACACTGAAGCTTTCTTT. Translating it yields CATDVGGKNTEAFF.

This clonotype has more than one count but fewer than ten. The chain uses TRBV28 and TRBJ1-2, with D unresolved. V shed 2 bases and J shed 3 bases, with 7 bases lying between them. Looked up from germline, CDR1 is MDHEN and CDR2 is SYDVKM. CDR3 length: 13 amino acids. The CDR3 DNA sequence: TGTGCCAGCAGTTTACGGGGTGACTATGGCTACACCTTC. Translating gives CASSLRGDYGYTF.

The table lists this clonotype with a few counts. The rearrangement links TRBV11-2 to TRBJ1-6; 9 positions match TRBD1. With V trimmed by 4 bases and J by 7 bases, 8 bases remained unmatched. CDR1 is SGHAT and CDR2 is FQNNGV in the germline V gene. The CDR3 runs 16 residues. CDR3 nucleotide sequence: TGTGCCAGCAGCTCCCGGACAGGGGCCCCCAATTCACCCCTCCACTTT. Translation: CASSSRTGAPNSPLHF.

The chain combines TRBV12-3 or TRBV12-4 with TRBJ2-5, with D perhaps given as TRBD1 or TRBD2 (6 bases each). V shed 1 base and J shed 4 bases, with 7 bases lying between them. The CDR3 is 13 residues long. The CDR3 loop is CASSLEGGETQYF. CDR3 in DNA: TGTGCCAGCAGTTTAGAGGGGGGAGAGACCCAGTACTTC.

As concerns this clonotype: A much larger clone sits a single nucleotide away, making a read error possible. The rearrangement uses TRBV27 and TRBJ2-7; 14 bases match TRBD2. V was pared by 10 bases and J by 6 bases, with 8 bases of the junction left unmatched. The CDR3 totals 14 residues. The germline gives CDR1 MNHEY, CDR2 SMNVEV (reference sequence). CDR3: CATALGLAGGEQYF. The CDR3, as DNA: TGTGCCACCGCCCTCGGACTAGCGGGAGGCGAGCAGTACTTC.

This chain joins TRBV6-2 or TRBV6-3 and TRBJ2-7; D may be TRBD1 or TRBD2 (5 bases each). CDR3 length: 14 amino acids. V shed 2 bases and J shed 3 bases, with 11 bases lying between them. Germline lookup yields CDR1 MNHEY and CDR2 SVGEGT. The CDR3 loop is CASSYSGGFYEQYF. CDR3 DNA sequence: TGTGCCAGCAGTTACAGTGGGGGTTTCTACGAGCAGTACTTC.

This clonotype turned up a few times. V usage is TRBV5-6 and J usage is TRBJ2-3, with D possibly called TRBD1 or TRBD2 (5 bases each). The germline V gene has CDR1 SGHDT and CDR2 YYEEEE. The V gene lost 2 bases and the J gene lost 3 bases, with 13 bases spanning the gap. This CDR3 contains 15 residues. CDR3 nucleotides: TGTGCCAGCAGCTTTGGGGACGGGGAAACAGATACGCAGTATTTT. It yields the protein CASSFGDGETDTQYF.

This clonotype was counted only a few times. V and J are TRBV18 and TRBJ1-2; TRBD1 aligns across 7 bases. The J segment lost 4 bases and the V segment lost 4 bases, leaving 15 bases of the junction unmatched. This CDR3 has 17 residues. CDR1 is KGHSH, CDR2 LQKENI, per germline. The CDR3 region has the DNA TGTGCCAGCTCACGCGAAAACTGGGACAGCTACTCCTATGGCTACACCTTC. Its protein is CASSRENWDSYSYGYTF. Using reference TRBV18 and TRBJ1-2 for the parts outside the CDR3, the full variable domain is NAGVMQNPRHLVRRRGQEARLRCSPMKGHSHVYWYRQLPEEGLKFMVYLQKENIIDESGMPKERFSAEFPKEGPSILRIQQVVRGDSAAYFCASSRENWDSYSYGYTFGSGTRLTVV.

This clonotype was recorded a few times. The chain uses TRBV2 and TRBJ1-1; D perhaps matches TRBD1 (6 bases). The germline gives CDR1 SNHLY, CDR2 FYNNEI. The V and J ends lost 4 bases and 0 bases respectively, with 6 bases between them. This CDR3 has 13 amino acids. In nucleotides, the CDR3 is TGTGCCAGCAGTGGGACAGTGAACACTGAAGCTTTCTTT. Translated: CASSGTVNTEAFF. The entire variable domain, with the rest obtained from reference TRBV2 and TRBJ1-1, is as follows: EPEVTQTPSHQVTQMGQEVILRCVPISNHLYFYWYRQILGQKVEFLVSFYNNEISEKSEIFDDQFSVERPDGSNFTLKIRSTKLEDSAMYFCASSGTVNTEAFFGQGTRLTVV.

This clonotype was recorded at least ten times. The CDR3 DNA sequence: TGCGCCAGCAGGCAGGGCACCTACGAGCAGTACTTC. Its translation: CASRQGTYEQYF. The chain carries TRBV5-1 and TRBJ2-7; possibly TRBD1 for D (5 bases). From germline, CDR1 is SGHRS and CDR2 YFSETQ. The V gene lost 5 bases and the J gene lost 2 bases, with 8 bases spanning the gap. The CDR3 extends over 12 amino acids.

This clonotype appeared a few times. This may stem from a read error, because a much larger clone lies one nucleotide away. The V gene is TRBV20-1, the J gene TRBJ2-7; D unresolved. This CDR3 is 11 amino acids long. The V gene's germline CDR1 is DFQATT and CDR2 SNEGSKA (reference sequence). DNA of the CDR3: TGCAGTGCTAAATTTGTCTACGGGCAGTACTTC. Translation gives CSAKFVYGQYF.

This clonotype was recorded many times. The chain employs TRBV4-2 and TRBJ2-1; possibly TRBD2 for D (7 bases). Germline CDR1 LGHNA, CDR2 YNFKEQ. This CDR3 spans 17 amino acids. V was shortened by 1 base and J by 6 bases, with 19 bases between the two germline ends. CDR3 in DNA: TGTGCCAGCAGCCAAGCAACCGGGGGGCCGTTAGGCAATGAGCAGTTCTTC. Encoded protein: CASSQATGGPLGNEQFF.